Listed below are T cell receptor beta chains from one sample, sequenced in a study of shared clonotypes between healthy human individuals. The method was immunoSEQ multiplex PCR; TCRdb's version includes in-frame clones alone and lacks a portion of them. The sample holds approximately 2,200,000 clones, about 92% seen once. Sequenced sample: naive CD8+ T cells from PBMCs. The receptors derive from a man younger than 35 in good health. Some clones in this sample may be carry-over from other donors' samples. Each CDR3 is given with its conserved first and last residue. The D gene is left open where the match is weak. Not all rows give a size; the values are once, few, many and, for expanded clones, a class.

v_gene	d_gene	j_gene	abundance	CDR3aa	CDR3nt
TRBV27	-	TRBJ2-7	-	CASSQGLFYEQYF	TGTGCCAGCAGCCAAGGACTATTCTACGAGCAGTACTTC
TRBV29-1	TRBD1	TRBJ1-1	-	CSANPTGSTEAFF	TGCAGCGCAAACCCGACAGGGTCCACTGAAGCTTTCTTT
TRBV5-1	TRBD1	TRBJ2-2	-	CASSWTGAGELFF	TGCGCCAGCAGCTGGACAGGGGCCGGGGAGCTGTTTTTT
TRBV7-2	TRBD1	TRBJ2-7	-	CASSLVTGGGNEQYF	TGTGCCAGCAGCTTAGTAACAGGGGGCGGGAACGAGCAGTACTTC
TRBV28	-	TRBJ2-3	-	CASSLSAAFTDTQYF	TGTGCCAGCAGTTTATCTGCGGCCTTCACAGATACGCAGTATTTT
TRBV7-9	-	TRBJ2-1	-	CASSLAAEGWMFF	TGTGCCAGCAGCTTAGCGGCAGAGGGTTGGATGTTCTTC
TRBV27	-	TRBJ2-7	once	CASSYKQTYEQYF	TGTGCCAGCAGTTATAAGCAGACCTACGAGCAGTACTTC
TRBV13	-	TRBJ2-2	-	CASSPRDRELFF	TGTGCCAGCAGCCCCCGGGACAGGGAGCTGTTTTTT
TRBV28	-	TRBJ2-1	-	CASSFLRDYEQFF	TGTGCCAGCAGTTTTTTAAGGGATTATGAGCAGTTCTTC
TRBV27	-	TRBJ2-7	once	CASSLGLQDSTYEQYF	TGTGCCAGCAGTTTAGGGCTTCAAGACAGTACCTACGAGCAGTACTTC
TRBV11-3	TRBD1	TRBJ2-7	once	CASSRGQGNHEQYF	TGTGCCAGCAGCCGCGGACAGGGAAACCACGAGCAGTACTTC
TRBV23-1	TRBD2	TRBJ2-2	-	CASSQWAEAGGQDGELFF	TGCGCCAGCAGTCAATGGGCAGAAGCGGGAGGGCAGGACGGGGAGCTGTTTTTT
TRBV7-9	-	TRBJ1-2	-	CASSLGSPLGYTF	TGTGCCAGCAGCTTAGGTAGTCCCCTTGGGTACACCTTC
TRBV28	-	TRBJ1-3	once	CASSFQGGGNTIYF	TGTGCCAGCAGTTTTCAGGGAGGTGGAAACACCATATATTTT
TRBV5-8	-	TRBJ2-7	once	CASSFQGAYEQYF	TGTGCCAGCAGCTTTCAGGGCGCATACGAGCAGTACTTC
TRBV9	-	TRBJ2-3	once	CASSPIGTRSTDTQYF	TGTGCCAGCAGCCCAATTGGGACGAGGAGCACAGATACGCAGTATTTT
TRBV27	-	TRBJ2-7	-	CASSLLGGSYEQYF	TGTGCCAGCAGTTTACTAGGGGGCTCCTACGAGCAGTACTTC
TRBV10-1	-	TRBJ2-3	-	CASSEKGVTQYF	TGCGCCAGCAGTGAGAAGGGAGTTACGCAGTATTTT
TRBV6-1	TRBD1	TRBJ2-1	-	CASSKLRGINEQFF	TGTGCCAGCAGTAAACTCAGGGGGATCAATGAGCAGTTCTTC
TRBV4-1	-	TRBJ1-1	few	CASSQMSGEAFF	TGCGCCAGCAGCCAAATGTCGGGAGAAGCTTTCTTT
TRBV25-1	-	TRBJ1-4	-	CASSDVEKLFF	TGTGCCAGCAGTGACGTCGAAAAACTGTTTTTT
TRBV19	-	TRBJ2-1	-	CASSGSAGSSYNEQFF	TGTGCCAGTAGTGGCAGTGCAGGGAGTTCCTACAATGAGCAGTTCTTC
TRBV6-5	-	TRBJ2-7	few	CASSYFQGNYEQYF	TGTGCCAGCAGTTACTTTCAGGGGAACTACGAGCAGTACTTC
TRBV28	-	TRBJ2-7	-	CASSSRWAEGSYEQYF	TGTGCCAGCAGTTCTCGCTGGGCTGAAGGCTCCTACGAGCAGTACTTC
TRBV7-9	-	TRBJ1-1	-	CASGRDPGTEAFF	TGTGCCAGCGGGCGGGACCCTGGCACTGAAGCTTTCTTT